This TCR beta chain was captured by sequencing in a study of T cell repertoires in cytomegalovirus infection (dated by TCRdb to the late 2010s). Regarding the complete study: The peptide stimulations were aimed at well-studied HLA-B-restricted epitopes as well as recently identified HLA-C-restricted CMV epitopes, whose presentation resists viral immunomodulation. The HLA type of each donor mattered for the analysis, because public TCR beta signatures pointed to carriage of CMV infection along with the matching HLA type. General conclusions and limits of the study: In both this cohort and an independent cohort of 352 donors, the cumulative frequency of public TCR beta family members distinguished carriers of CMV infection plus the relevant HLA type. The ex vivo response was dominated by HLA-C-restricted CMV-specific TCR beta clonotypes, which also provided the single most frequent clonotype in two of eight donors.

V lost 2 bases and J lost 7 bases; the stretch between them is 14 bases long. The CDR3 runs 14 amino acids, cysteine and phenylalanine included. Solely the CDR3 DNA is kept, with 42 bases framed from the first base. This clonotype was counted ten times or more. Its antigen is still unknown. No base-level quality is on record; no much larger clone is a single base apart. The sequencer listed for this sample is Illumina HiSeq 1500. The public reads were quality trimmed at Q25 with fastp and then assembled into clones with MiXCR by TCRdb, keeping productive beta chains. Entries are consolidated by CDR3 protein sequence, retaining the most common genes and DNA. The sample has around 770,000 distinct CDR3 sequences on record, under 35% of them singletons. The ten largest make up roughly 13% of the sample. What this sample's treatment or condition label stands for: in vitro stimulation with specific CMV peptide epitopes to enrich CMV-specific T cells.

Recombination joined TRBV12-3 or TRBV12-4 with TRBJ1-1; the D segment could be TRBD1, given 6 matching bases. Sequences were derived from cultured CD8+ T cells from PBMCs, sampled from culture after CMV antigen stimulation. This receptor was identified in a human donor in good health (CMV status not recorded). Some clones in this sample may be carry-over from other donors' samples. The CDR3 protein is CASSLTGSGYEAFF. The DNA sequence is TGTGCCAGCAGTTTAACAGGGTCTGGATATGAAGCTTTCTTT.